Listed here is a single TCR beta chain. Its specificity is unknown. The CDR3 totals 13 residues. V shed 1 base and J shed 1 base, with 7 bases lying between them. The germline V gene encodes CDR1 DFQATT and CDR2 SNEGSKA (reference sequence). Using a J-beta primer mix together with a sample-barcoded 5' primer, a second PCR was run for roughly 7 to 11 cycles. Each CDR3 protein gets one entry after TCRdb re-called the 5' RACE reads with MiXCR. The table includes 600,000 to 900,000 distinct CDR3 sequences, about 26% detected once. The data originate from a study of blood T cells in healthy people across ages. Regarding the study as a whole: Strong correlation was found linking TCR beta diversity to naive T cell percentage.

In addition, the sample was reused for a study of T cells of mothers and their children. Turning to that study: Mother-child pairs who were related displayed a slightly higher overlap than unrelated pairs, a difference that was non-significant.

The chain employs TRBV20-1 and TRBJ2-5; no clear D gene. The sequence came from a boy between 10 and 17 years old in good health. Sequences were obtained from blood. The CDR3 bases are TGCAGTGCTAGAGGCTACCCCCAAGAGACCCAGTACTTC. Translation gives CSARGYPQETQYF.